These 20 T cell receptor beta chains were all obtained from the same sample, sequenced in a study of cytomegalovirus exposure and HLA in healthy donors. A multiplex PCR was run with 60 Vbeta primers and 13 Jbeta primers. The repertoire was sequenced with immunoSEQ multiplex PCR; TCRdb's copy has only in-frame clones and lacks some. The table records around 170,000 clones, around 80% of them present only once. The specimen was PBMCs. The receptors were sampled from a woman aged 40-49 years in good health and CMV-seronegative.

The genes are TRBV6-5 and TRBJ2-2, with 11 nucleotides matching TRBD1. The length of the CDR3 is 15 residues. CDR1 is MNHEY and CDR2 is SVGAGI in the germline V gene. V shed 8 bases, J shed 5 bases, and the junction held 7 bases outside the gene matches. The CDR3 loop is CASGLDRGRTGELFF. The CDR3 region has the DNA TGTGCCAGCGGATTGGACAGGGGGCGAACCGGGGAGCTGTTTTTT.

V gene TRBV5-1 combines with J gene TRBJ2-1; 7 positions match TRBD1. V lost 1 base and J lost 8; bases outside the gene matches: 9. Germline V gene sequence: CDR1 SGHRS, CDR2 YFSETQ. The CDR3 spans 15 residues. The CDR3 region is CASSLYPTGYDEQFF. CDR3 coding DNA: TGCGCCAGCAGCTTGTACCCGACAGGGTACGATGAGCAGTTCTTC.

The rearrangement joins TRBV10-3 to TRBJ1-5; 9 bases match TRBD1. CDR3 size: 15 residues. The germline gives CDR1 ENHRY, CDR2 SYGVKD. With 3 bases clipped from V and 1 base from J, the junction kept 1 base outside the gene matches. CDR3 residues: CAISDGTGSNQPQHF. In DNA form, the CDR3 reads TGTGCCATCAGTGACGGGACAGGGAGCAATCAGCCCCAGCATTTT.

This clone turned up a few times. The CDR3 spells CATSRDRGYTF. The CDR3 coding sequence is TGTGCCACCAGCCGGGACAGGGGCTACACCTTC. This chain uses TRBV15 with TRBJ1-2, with TRBD1 matching 8 bases. V lost 5 bases to trimming and J lost 8 bases; unmatched junction nucleotides: 1. The CDR3 is made up of 11 amino acids. CDR1 is LNHNV, CDR2 YYDKDF, per germline (reference sequence).

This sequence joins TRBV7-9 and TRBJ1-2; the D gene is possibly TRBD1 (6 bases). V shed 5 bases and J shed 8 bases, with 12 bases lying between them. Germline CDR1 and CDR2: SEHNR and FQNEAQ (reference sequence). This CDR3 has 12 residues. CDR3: CASSLTDRGYTF. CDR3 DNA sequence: TGTGCCAGCAGCCTAACTGACAGGGGCTACACCTTC.

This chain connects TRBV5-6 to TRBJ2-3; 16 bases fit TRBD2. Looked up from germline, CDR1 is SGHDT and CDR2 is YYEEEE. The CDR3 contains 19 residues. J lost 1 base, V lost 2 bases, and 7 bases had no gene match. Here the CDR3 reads CASSLIGTSGGAGTDTQYF. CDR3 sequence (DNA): TGTGCCAGCAGCTTAATAGGGACTAGCGGGGGGGCGGGCACAGATACGCAGTATTTT.

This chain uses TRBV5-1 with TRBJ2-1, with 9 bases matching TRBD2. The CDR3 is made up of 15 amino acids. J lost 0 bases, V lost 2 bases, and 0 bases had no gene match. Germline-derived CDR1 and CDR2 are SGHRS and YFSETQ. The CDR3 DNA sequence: TGCGCCAGCAGCTTTAGCGGGAGCTCCTACAATGAGCAGTTCTTC. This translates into CASSFSGSSYNEQFF.

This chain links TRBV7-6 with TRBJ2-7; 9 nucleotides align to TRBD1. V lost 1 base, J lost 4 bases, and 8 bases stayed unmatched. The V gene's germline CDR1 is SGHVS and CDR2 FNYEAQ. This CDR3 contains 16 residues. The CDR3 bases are TGTGCCAGCAGCTTAGAGGGGGGACAGGGAAAGTACGAGCAGTACTTC. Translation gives CASSLEGGQGKYEQYF.

The CDR3 sequence: CASSYSGGGGPNEQFF. The CDR3, as DNA: TGTGCCAGCAGTTACTCTGGCGGGGGGGGGCCCAATGAGCAGTTCTTC. The chain employs TRBV6-5 and TRBJ2-1, with TRBD2 identical over 9 bases. J lost 6 bases, V lost 0 bases, and 6 bases had no gene match. The CDR3 has 16 amino acids. CDR1 and CDR2 from the germline V gene are MNHEY and SVGAGI.

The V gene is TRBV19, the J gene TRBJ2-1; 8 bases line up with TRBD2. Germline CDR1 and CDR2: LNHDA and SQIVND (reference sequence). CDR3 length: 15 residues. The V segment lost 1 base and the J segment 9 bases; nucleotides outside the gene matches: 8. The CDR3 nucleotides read TGTGCCAGTAGTATAGGTAGCGGGACTAATAGTGAGCAGTTCTTC. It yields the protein CASSIGSGTNSEQFF.

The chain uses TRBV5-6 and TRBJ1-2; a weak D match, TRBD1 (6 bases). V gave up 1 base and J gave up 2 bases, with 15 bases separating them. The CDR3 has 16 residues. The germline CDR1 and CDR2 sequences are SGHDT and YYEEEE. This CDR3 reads CASSLLAGALNYGYTF. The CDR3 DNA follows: TGTGCCAGCAGCTTGTTGGCAGGGGCCTTGAACTATGGCTACACCTTC.

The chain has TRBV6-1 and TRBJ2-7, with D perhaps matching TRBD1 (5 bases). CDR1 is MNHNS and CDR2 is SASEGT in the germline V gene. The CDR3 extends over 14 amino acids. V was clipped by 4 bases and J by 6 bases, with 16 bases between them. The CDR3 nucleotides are TGTGCCAGCAGTGGACAGCCGGGTCGCTGCGAGCAGTACTTC. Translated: CASSGQPGRCEQYF.

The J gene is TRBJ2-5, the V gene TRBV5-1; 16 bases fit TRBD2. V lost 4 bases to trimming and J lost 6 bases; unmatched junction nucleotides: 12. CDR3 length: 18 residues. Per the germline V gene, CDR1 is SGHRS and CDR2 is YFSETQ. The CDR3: CASSRGTSGGDRMQTQYF. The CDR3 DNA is TGCGCCAGCAGCCGGGGGACTAGCGGGGGGGACCGAATGCAGACCCAGTACTTC. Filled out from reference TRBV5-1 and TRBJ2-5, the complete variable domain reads KAGVTQTPRYLIKTRGQQVTLSCSPISGHRSVSWYQQTPGQGLQFLFEYFSETQRNKGNFPGRFSGRQFSNSRSEMNVSTLELGDSALYLCASSRGTSGGDRMQTQYFGPGTRLLVL.

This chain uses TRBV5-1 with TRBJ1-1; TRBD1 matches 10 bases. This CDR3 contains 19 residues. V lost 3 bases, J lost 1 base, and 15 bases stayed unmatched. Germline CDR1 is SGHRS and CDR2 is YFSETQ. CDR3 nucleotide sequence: TGCGCCAGCAGCTCGGACCGACGACAGGGGGCGAATAGGAACACTGAAGCTTTCTTT. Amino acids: CASSSDRRQGANRNTEAFF.

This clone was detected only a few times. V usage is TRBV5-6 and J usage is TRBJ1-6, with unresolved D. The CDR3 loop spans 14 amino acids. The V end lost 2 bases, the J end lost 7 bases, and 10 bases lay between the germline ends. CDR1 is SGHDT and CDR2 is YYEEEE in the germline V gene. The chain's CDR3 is CASSLPHGNSPLHF. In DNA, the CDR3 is TGTGCCAGCAGCTTACCCCACGGGAATTCACCCCTCCACTTT.

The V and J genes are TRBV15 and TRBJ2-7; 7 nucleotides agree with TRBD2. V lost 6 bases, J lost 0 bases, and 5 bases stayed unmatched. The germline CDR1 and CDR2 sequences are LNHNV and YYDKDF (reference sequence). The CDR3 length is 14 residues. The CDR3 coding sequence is TGTGCCACCAGAAGTTTAGCGGGCTCCTACGAGCAGTACTTC. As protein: CATRSLAGSYEQYF.

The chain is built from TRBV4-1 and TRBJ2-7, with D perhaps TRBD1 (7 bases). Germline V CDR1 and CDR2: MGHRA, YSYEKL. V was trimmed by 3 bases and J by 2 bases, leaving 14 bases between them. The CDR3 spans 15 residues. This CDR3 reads CASSQEGQTAYEQYF. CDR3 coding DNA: TGCGCCAGCAGCCAGGAGGGACAGACCGCCTACGAGCAGTACTTC.

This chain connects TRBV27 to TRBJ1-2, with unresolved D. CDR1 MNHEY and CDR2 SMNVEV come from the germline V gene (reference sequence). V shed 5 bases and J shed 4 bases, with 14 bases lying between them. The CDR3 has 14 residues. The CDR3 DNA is TGTGCCAGCAGTCGGCAGGCTCCCGGCTATGGCTACACCTTC. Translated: CASSRQAPGYGYTF.

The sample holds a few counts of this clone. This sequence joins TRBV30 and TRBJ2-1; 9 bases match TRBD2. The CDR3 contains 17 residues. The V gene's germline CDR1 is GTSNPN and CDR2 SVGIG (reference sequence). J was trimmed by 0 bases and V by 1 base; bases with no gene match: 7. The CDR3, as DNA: TGTGCCTGGAGTGCCCGTCGACTAGCGGACTCCTACAATGAGCAGTTCTTC. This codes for CAWSARRLADSYNEQFF.

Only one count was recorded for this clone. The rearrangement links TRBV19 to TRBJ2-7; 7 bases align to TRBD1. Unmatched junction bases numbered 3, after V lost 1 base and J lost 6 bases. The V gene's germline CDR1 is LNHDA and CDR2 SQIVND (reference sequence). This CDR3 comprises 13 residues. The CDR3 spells CASSIATGVEQYF. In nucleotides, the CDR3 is TGTGCCAGTAGTATAGCAACAGGGGTCGAGCAGTACTTC.